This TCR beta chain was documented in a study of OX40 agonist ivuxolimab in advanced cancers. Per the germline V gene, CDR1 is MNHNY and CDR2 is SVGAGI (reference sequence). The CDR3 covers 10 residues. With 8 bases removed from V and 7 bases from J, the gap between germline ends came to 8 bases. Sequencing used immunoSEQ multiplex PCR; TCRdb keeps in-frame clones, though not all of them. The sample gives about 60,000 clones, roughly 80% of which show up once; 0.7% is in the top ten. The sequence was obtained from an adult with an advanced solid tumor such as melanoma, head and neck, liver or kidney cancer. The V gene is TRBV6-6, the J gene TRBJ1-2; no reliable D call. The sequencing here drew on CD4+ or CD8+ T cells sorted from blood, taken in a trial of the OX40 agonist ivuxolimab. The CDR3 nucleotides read TGTGCCAGCTCCCTCGTTGGCTACACCTTC. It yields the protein CASSLVGYTF.